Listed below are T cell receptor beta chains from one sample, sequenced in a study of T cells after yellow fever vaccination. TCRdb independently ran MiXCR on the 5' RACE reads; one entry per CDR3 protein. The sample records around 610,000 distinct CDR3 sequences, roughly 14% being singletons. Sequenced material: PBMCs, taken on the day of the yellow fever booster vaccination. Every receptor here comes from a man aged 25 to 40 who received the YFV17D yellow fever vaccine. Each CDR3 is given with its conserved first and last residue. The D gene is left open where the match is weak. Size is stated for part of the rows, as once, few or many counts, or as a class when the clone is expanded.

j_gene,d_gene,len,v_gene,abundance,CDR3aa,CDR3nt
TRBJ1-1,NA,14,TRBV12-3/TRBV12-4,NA,CASSLNVKNTEAFF,TGTGCCAGCAGTTTAAATGTAAAGAACACTGAAGCTTTCTTT
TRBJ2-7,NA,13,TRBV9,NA,CASSEGRPYEQYF,TGTGCCAGCAGCGAAGGACGGCCCTACGAGCAGTACTTC
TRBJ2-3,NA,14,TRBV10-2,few,CASSLTRGTDTQYF,TGCGCCAGCAGTCTCACGCGGGGCACGGATACGCAGTATTTT
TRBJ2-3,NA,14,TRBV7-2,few,CASSSRKSTDTQYF,TGTGCCAGCAGCTCGAGAAAGAGCACAGATACGCAGTATTTT
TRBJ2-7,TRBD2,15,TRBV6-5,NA,CASSSGLASWSEQYF,TGTGCCAGCAGTTCGGGACTAGCTTCTTGGAGCGAGCAGTACTTC
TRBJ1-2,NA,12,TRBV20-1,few,CSALNQGTGYTF,TGCAGTGCTTTGAATCAGGGTACGGGCTACACCTTC
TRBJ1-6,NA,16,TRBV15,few,CATSRDRDIPSSPLHF,TGTGCCACCAGCAGAGATCGCGACATTCCGAGTTCACCCCTCCACTTT
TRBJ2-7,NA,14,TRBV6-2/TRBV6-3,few,CASRPASARDEQYF,TGTGCCAGCAGACCTGCCTCCGCAAGGGACGAGCAGTACTTC
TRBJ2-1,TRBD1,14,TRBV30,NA,CAWNPGTGTGGLFF,TGTGCCTGGAACCCCGGGACAGGCACTGGGGGTTTATTCTTC
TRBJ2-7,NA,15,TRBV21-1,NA,CASGKGREPWCEQYF,TGTGCCAGCGGGAAGGGGCGGGAGCCTTGGTGCGAGCAGTACTTC
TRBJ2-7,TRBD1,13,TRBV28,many,CASSSGQGYEQYF,TGTGCCAGCAGTTCGGGACAGGGCTACGAGCAGTACTTC
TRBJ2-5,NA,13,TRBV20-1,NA,CSARGSPQETQYF,TGCAGTGCTAGAGGCTCTCCACAAGAGACCCAGTACTTC
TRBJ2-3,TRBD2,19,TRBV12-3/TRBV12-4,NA,CASRLSLRGLAADTDTQYF,TGTGCCAGCAGACTCTCCCTTCGCGGGCTAGCGGCTGACACAGATACGCAGTATTTT
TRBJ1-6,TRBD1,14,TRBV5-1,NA,CASSLQGEFSPLHF,TGCGCCAGCAGCTTACAGGGGGAATTTTCACCCCTCCACTTT
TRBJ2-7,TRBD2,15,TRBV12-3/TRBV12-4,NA,CASRSLREGGYEQYF,TGTGCCAGCAGGTCCCTGCGGGAGGGAGGGTACGAGCAGTACTTC
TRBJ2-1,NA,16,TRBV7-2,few,CASSFKYRLPYNEQFF,TGTGCCAGCAGCTTTAAGTATCGGCTCCCCTACAATGAGCAGTTCTTC
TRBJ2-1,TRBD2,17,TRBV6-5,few,CASSYLVRREGDNEQFF,TGTGCCAGCAGCTACCTCGTAAGGCGGGAGGGAGACAATGAGCAGTTCTTC
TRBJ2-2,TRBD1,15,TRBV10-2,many,CASSERDSKGGELFF,TGCGCCAGCAGTGAAAGGGACAGTAAGGGCGGGGAGCTGTTTTTT
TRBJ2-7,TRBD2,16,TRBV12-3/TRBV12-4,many,CASSASLTSGSYEQYF,TGTGCCAGCAGCGCTAGCCTGACTAGCGGGAGTTACGAGCAGTACTTC
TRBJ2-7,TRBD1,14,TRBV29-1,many,CSVSGTVSSYEQYF,TGCAGCGTCTCCGGGACAGTAAGCTCCTACGAGCAGTACTTC
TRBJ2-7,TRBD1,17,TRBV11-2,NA,CASSFQRPGQGRGEQYF,TGTGCCAGCAGCTTTCAGAGACCGGGACAGGGAAGGGGCGAGCAGTACTTC
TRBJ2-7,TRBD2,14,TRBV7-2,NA,CASSSSGIWYEQYF,TGTGCCAGCAGCTCTAGCGGGATCTGGTACGAGCAGTACTTC
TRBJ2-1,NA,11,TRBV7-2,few,CASSLRIEQFF,TGTGCCAGCAGCTTAAGAATTGAGCAGTTCTTC
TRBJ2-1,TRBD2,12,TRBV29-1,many,CSASGAYNEQFF,TGCAGCGCGAGCGGGGCCTACAATGAGCAGTTCTTC
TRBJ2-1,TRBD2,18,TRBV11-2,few,CASSRPGGGTSFPNEQFF,TGTGCCAGCAGCCGCCCGGGAGGAGGGACTAGCTTCCCCAATGAGCAGTTCTTC
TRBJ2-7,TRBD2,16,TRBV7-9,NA,CASSPVAAGTSYEQYF,TGTGCCAGCAGCCCAGTAGCAGCGGGAACGAGCTACGAGCAGTACTTC
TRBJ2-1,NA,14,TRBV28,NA,CASSSDGGTDEQFF,TGTGCCAGCAGTTCCGATGGGGGGACAGATGAGCAGTTCTTC
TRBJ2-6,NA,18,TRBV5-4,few,CASSYIRDGMSGANVLTF,TGTGCCAGCAGCTACATCCGGGACGGGATGAGTGGGGCCAACGTCCTGACTTTC
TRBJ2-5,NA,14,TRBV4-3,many,CASSPTMLEKTQYF,TGCGCCAGCAGCCCCACTATGCTAGAAAAGACCCAGTACTTC
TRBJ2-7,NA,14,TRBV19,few,CASSITQDSYEQYF,TGTGCCAGTAGTATAACACAGGACTCCTACGAGCAGTACTTC
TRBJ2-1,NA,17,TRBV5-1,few,CASSFHIEGGAYNEQFF,TGCGCCAGCAGCTTTCATATTGAGGGGGGGGCCTACAATGAGCAGTTCTTC
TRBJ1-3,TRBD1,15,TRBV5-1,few,CASSQGTGNGNTIYF,TGCGCCAGCAGCCAGGGGACAGGGAACGGAAACACCATATATTTT
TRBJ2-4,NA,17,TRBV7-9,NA,CASSSQGEEGLVNIQYF,TGTGCCAGCAGCTCCCAAGGAGAGGAGGGCCTCGTAAACATTCAGTACTTC
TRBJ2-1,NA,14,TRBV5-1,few,CASSSGPQDNEQFF,TGCGCCAGCAGCTCGGGGCCTCAAGATAATGAGCAGTTCTTC
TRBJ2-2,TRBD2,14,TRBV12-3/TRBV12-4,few,CASSPSGRIGELFF,TGTGCCAGCAGCCCCAGCGGGAGAATCGGGGAGCTGTTTTTT
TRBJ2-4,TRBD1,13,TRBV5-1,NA,CASRRDRINIQYF,TGCGCCAGCAGACGGGACAGGATAAACATTCAGTACTTC
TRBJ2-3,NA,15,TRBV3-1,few,CASSQDPGATDTQYF,TGTGCCAGCAGCCAAGACCCGGGGGCCACAGATACGCAGTATTTT
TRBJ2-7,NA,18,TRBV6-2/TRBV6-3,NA,CASSYPHLGERATYEQYF,TGTGCCAGCAGTTACCCTCACCTCGGGGAGCGGGCTACCTACGAGCAGTACTTC
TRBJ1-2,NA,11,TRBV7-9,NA,CASSPGEGYTF,TGTGCCAGCAGTCCAGGGGAAGGCTACACCTTC
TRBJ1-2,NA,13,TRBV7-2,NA,CASSLARDGGYTF,TGTGCCAGCAGCTTAGCCAGGGACGGAGGCTACACCTTC
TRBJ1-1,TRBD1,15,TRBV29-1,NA,CSVVDRAGLNTEAFF,TGCAGCGTGGTTGACAGGGCGGGATTGAACACTGAAGCTTTCTTT
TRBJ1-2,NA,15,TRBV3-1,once,CASSQDSQGGYGYTF,TGTGCCAGCAGCCAAGATTCGCAGGGCGGCTATGGCTACACCTTC
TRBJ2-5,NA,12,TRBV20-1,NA,CSASSSQETQYF,TGCAGTGCTAGCTCCTCTCAAGAGACCCAGTACTTC
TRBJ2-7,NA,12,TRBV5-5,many,CASSLVHYEQYF,TGTGCCAGCAGTCTGGTCCACTACGAGCAGTACTTC
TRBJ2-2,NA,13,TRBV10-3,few,CAISGTGTGELFF,TGTGCCATCAGTGGGACGGGCACCGGGGAGCTGTTTTTT
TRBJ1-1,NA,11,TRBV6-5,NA,CASTPNTEAFF,TGTGCCAGCACCCCGAACACTGAAGCTTTCTTT
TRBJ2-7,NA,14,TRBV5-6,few,CASSPWGRSYEQYF,TGTGCCAGCAGTCCCTGGGGCAGGTCGTACGAGCAGTACTTC
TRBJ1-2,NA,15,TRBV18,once,CASSPPSSLNYGYTF,TGTGCCAGCTCACCACCGAGCTCACTTAACTATGGCTACACCTTC
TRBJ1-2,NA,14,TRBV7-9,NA,CASSLLNGAGGYTF,TGTGCCAGCAGCCTCTTAAATGGGGCTGGAGGCTACACCTTC
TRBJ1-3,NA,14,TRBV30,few,CAWSRTASGNTIYF,TGTGCCTGGAGTCGGACGGCCTCTGGAAACACCATATATTTT
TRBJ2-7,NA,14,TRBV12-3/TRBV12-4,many,CASSLSADGYEQYF,TGTGCCAGCAGTTTGTCGGCGGACGGTTACGAGCAGTACTTC
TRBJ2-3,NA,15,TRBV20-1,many,CSARGANGATDTQYF,TGCAGTGCTAGAGGAGCGAACGGGGCCACAGATACGCAGTATTTT
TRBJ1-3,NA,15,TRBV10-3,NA,CAISGHGPSGNTIYF,TGTGCCATCAGTGGCCACGGGCCCTCTGGAAACACCATATATTTT
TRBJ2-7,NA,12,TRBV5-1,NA,CASSLGPMEQYF,TGCGCCAGCAGCTTGGGGCCTATGGAGCAGTACTTC
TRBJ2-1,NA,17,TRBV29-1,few,CSVEGRSRGISYNEQFF,TGCAGCGTTGAAGGGCGGTCGAGGGGGATCTCCTACAATGAGCAGTTCTTC
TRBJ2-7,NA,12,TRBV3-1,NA,CASWDGSYEQYF,TGTGCCAGCTGGGACGGTTCCTACGAGCAGTACTTC
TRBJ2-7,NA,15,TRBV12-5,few,CASGLVTIPPYEQYF,TGTGCTAGTGGTTTGGTCACAATCCCTCCCTACGAGCAGTACTTC
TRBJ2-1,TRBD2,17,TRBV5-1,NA,CASSLDLLAGIYNEQFF,TGCGCCAGCAGCTTAGACCTACTAGCGGGAATCTACAATGAGCAGTTCTTC
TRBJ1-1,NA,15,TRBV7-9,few,CASSFSFTVNTEAFF,TGTGCCAGCAGCTTTTCGTTTACGGTGAACACTGAAGCTTTCTTT
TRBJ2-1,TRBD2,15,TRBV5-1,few,CASSSTSGAVHEQFF,TGCGCCAGCAGCTCGACTAGCGGGGCTGTTCATGAGCAGTTCTTC